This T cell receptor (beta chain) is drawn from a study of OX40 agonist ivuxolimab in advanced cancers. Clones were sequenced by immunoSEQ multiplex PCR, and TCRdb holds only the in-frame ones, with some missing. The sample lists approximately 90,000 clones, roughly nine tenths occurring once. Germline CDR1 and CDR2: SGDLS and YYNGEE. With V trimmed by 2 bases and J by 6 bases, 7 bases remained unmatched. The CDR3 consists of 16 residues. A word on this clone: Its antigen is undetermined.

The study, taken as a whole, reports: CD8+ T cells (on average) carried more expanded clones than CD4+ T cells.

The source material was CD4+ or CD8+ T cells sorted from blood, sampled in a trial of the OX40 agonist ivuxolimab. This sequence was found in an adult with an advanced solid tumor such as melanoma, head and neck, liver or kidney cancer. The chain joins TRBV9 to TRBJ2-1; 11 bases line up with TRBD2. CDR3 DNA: TGTGCCAGCAGCGTCCCCCTCACTAGCGGGGGCAATGAGCAGTTCTTC. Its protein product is CASSVPLTSGGNEQFF.